These 18 T cell receptor beta chains came from one sample sequenced in a study of blood T cell repertoires in COVID-19. The repertoire was sequenced with immunoSEQ multiplex PCR; TCRdb's copy has only in-frame clones and lacks some. The sample consists of 100,000 to 150,000 clones, almost 80% of them appearing once. Sequencing was carried out using peripheral blood. These receptors originate from a human donor in a cohort sampled during active COVID-19.

The chain employs TRBV9 and TRBJ1-5, with D possibly TRBD1 on 5 matching bases. CDR3 length: 15 residues. From germline, CDR1 is SGDLS and CDR2 YYNGEE. Trimming removed 5 bases from V and 6 bases from J, with 18 bases in between. The CDR3 sequence is CASSRGVSAGQPQHF. CDR3 DNA: TGTGCCAGCAGTCGGGGGGTCTCGGCTGGTCAGCCCCAGCATTTT. Complete variable domain (other parts from reference TRBV9 and TRBJ1-5): DSGVTQTPKHLITATGQRVTLRCSPRSGDLSVYWYQQSLDQGLQFLIQYYNGEERAKGNILERFSAQQFPDLHSELNLSSLELGDSALYFCASSRGVSAGQPQHFGDGTRLSIL.

The genes are TRBV7-3 and TRBJ1-2, with 8 bases matching TRBD1. Germline CDR1 reads SGHTA; CDR2 reads FQGTGA. This CDR3 comprises 15 residues. V was pared by 0 bases and J by 5 bases, with 5 bases of the junction left unmatched. The CDR3 here is CASSLTAGGAYGYTF. CDR3 nucleotides: TGTGCCAGCAGCTTAACAGCAGGGGGCGCTTATGGCTACACCTTC. Full variable domain (remainder filled in from reference TRBV7-3 and TRBJ1-2): GAGVSQTPSNKVTEKGKYVELRCDPISGHTALYWYRQSLGQGPEFLIYFQGTGAADDSGLPNDRFFAVRPEGSVSTLKIQRTERGDSAVYLCASSLTAGGAYGYTFGSGTRLTVV.

The V and J genes are TRBV5-1 and TRBJ2-5; 10 nucleotides agree with TRBD2. V was clipped by 1 base and J by 6 bases; unmatched bases: 12. This CDR3 spans 17 amino acids. The germline gives CDR1 SGHRS, CDR2 YFSETQ. The CDR3 bases are TGCGCCAGCAGCTTGTGGAACAGCGGGGGGGCCGGGCAGACCCAGTACTTC. Protein product: CASSLWNSGGAGQTQYF.

The V call is TRBV6-5, the J call TRBJ1-4; 8 bases fit TRBD1. Germline V gene lookup returns CDR1 MNHEY and CDR2 SVGAGI. V lost 7 bases, J lost 5 bases, and 9 bases stayed unmatched. There are 15 residues in the CDR3. This CDR3 is CASKLGQATNEKLFF. In DNA form, the CDR3 reads TGTGCCAGCAAATTGGGACAGGCGACGAATGAAAAACTGTTTTTT.

This chain links TRBV10-3 with TRBJ2-1, with 8 bases fitting TRBD2. Germline assignment: CDR1 ENHRY and CDR2 SYGVKD. Trimming cost V 10 bases and J 1 base; bases outside gene matches: 6. This CDR3 region has 14 residues. CDR3 in amino acids: CATSRGESYNEQFF. The CDR3 DNA reads TGTGCCACCTCGCGGGGGGAATCCTACAATGAGCAGTTCTTC.

The V call is TRBV30, the J call TRBJ2-7; D unclear. Germline V gene sequence: CDR1 GTSNPN, CDR2 SVGIG (reference sequence). The ends were cut back, 2 bases at V and 0 bases at J, with 2 bases in the middle. This CDR3 is 11 amino acids long. This chain's CDR3 is CAWSHSYEQYF. The CDR3, as DNA: TGTGCCTGGAGTCACTCCTACGAGCAGTACTTC.

The chain is built from TRBV11-2 and TRBJ1-2, with a tentative D call TRBD1 (5 bases). The ends were cut back, 4 bases at V and 8 bases at J, with 17 bases in the middle. Germline CDR1 SGHAT, CDR2 FQNNGV. CDR3 length: 14 residues. The DNA of the CDR3 is TGTGCCAGCAGCTCCCTTCGGGACGCGGGAGGCTACACCTTC. This sequence encodes CASSSLRDAGGYTF.

DNA for the CDR3: TGTGCCAGCTCACCCGGGACAGGAAACACCATATATTTT. This encodes CASSPGTGNTIYF. V is TRBV18 and J is TRBJ1-3; perhaps TRBD1 as D (6 bases). The CDR3 is 13 residues long. Germline CDR1 KGHSH, CDR2 LQKENI. The V gene lost 3 bases and the J gene lost 4 bases, with 7 bases spanning the gap. Full variable domain (outside the CDR3, taken from reference TRBV18 and TRBJ1-3): NAGVMQNPRHLVRRRGQEARLRCSPMKGHSHVYWYRQLPEEGLKFMVYLQKENIIDESGMPKERFSAEFPKEGPSILRIQQVVRGDSAAYFCASSPGTGNTIYFGEGSWLTVV.

The table lists this clone with a count of one. The V and J genes are TRBV9 and TRBJ2-6; D is unclear. The V gene lost 7 bases and the J gene lost 1 base, with 6 bases spanning the gap. From germline, CDR1 is SGDLS and CDR2 YYNGEE. The CDR3 runs to 13 residues. DNA for the CDR3: TGTGCCAGCGGCCCATCTGGGGCCAACGTCCTGACTTTC. It translates to CASGPSGANVLTF.

V gene TRBV12-3 or TRBV12-4 combines with J gene TRBJ1-1, with D unresolved. The CDR3 is 13 amino acids. The V end was cut by 7 bases, the J end by 1 base, with 10 bases between. The CDR3 here is CASNPWANTEAFF. The CDR3 coding sequence is TGTGCCAGCAACCCGTGGGCGAACACTGAAGCTTTCTTT.

The CDR3 DNA follows: TGTGCCAGCAGCCGGAGCGGGGGCCGGGGAATGGATACGCAGTATTTT. This codes for CASSRSGGRGMDTQYF. V is TRBV9 and J is TRBJ2-3; TRBD2 aligns across 8 bases. The CDR3 length is 16 residues. V was pared by 4 bases and J by 6 bases, with 13 bases of the junction left unmatched. Germline assignment: CDR1 SGDLS and CDR2 YYNGEE.

CDR3 nucleotides: TGTGCCAGCAGCCTCCTCACGGGAGTTCAAGATACGCAGTATTTT. This sequence encodes CASSLLTGVQDTQYF. The chain has TRBV3-1 (or the pseudogene TRBV3-2) and TRBJ2-3, with D possibly TRBD2 on 6 matching bases. Trimming took 4 bases from V and 5 from J, leaving 16 bases between them. This CDR3 contains 15 residues. CDR1 is LGHDT, CDR2 YNNKEL, per germline (reference sequence).

The chain links TRBV19 to TRBJ2-1; 8 positions match TRBD2. V dropped 2 bases and J dropped 13; count of bases not matched to a gene: 4. There are 12 residues in the CDR3. From germline, CDR1 is LNHDA and CDR2 SQIVND (reference sequence). The CDR3 spells CASSIRAGDQFF. DNA for the CDR3: TGTGCCAGTAGTATACGAGCGGGAGATCAGTTCTTC.

The gene calls are TRBV2 and TRBJ2-5; TRBD2 is a possible D gene (6 bases). CDR1 is SNHLY, CDR2 FYNNEI, per germline. There are 13 residues in the CDR3. V was trimmed by 7 bases and J by 2 bases, leaving 11 bases between them. CDR3 DNA sequence: TGTGCCAGCAAGCTCGGGGGACAAGAGACCCAGTACTTC. It is translated as CASKLGGQETQYF.

The V call is TRBV5-1, the J call TRBJ1-3, with 12 bases aligning to TRBD1. CDR1 is SGHRS, CDR2 YFSETQ, per germline. This CDR3 has 14 amino acids. J gave up 8 bases and V 5 bases, and 5 bases lay outside the gene matches. For the CDR3, the DNA is TGCGCCAGCAGGACGGGACAGGGGGCTGACACCATATATTTT. Translating it yields CASRTGQGADTIYF.

The chain employs TRBV14 and TRBJ2-7, with a tentative D call TRBD1 (6 bases). The CDR3 is made up of 14 amino acids. V was clipped by 6 bases and J by 4 bases, with 16 bases between them. Germline lookup yields CDR1 SGHDN and CDR2 FVKESK. The DNA for the CDR3 is TGTGCCAGCAGTCGGGACACCGTCGCGTACGAGCAGTACTTC. As protein: CASSRDTVAYEQYF.

This clone was recorded a few times. The chain employs TRBV6-6 and TRBJ2-2; 9 positions agree with TRBD2. CDR3 size: 16 residues. Germline V gene lookup returns CDR1 MNHNY and CDR2 SVGAGI (reference sequence). V lost 2 bases to trimming and J lost 8 bases; unmatched junction nucleotides: 9. This CDR3 reads CASSYPATSGTGELFF. As DNA, the CDR3 is TGTGCCAGCAGTTACCCTGCGACTAGCGGTACTGGGGAGCTGTTTTTT.

This clone appeared a single time. The genes are TRBV29-1 and TRBJ1-2; TRBD1 might be the D (5 bases). The germline gives CDR1 SQVTM, CDR2 ANQGSEA. Trimming shortened V by 4 bases and J by 8 bases, and 20 bases separated the two germline ends. The CDR3 extends over 14 amino acids. CDR3 DNA sequence: TGCAGCGTTGCGGAGAGAGACAGTGCCGGGGGCTACACCTTC. Translated, it gives CSVAERDSAGGYTF.